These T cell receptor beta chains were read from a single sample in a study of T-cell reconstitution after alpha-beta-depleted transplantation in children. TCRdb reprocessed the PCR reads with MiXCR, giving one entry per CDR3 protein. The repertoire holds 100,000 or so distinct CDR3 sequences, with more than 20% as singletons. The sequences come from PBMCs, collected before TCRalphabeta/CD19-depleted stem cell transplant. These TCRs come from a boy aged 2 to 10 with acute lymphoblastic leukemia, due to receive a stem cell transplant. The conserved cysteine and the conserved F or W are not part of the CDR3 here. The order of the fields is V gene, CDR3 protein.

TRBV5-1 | ASKREGAHAEAF
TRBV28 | ATRQSWPEQY
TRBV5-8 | ASRIPGHQETQY
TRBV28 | ASSVPGTRVYEQY
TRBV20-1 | SATYRVSDTDTQY
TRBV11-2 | ASSATLTDGIDGYT
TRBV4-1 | ASSQSGRNTGELF
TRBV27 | ASSPGLRWAVTDTQY
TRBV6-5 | ASTTGGEQY
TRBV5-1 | ASSYGLAYEQY
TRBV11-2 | ASMFAGANVLT
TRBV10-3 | AISGQADSNQPQH
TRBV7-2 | ASSLSGVSSYNEQF
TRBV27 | ASSPQGWLEETQY
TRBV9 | ASSYGENEQF
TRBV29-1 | SVERGAGTQY
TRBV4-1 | ASSQVMAPGNIQY
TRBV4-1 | ASSRRAATDTQY
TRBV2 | ASKRVGQGTYNEQF
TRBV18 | ASSPVAGGGDEQF
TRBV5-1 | ASSYPIETSGGMLRDEQF
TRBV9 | ASSVEGNFNQPQH
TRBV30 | AWSVLGREYEQY
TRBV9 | ASSAGTSGGWGTQETQY
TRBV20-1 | SASHDGQY
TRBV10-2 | ASSGSQGSYEQY
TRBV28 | ASSIPGSEKLF
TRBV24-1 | ATSDGRAGANVLT
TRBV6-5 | ASSSLRNQPQH
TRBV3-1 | ASSQASSGIGTEQF
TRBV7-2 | ASSNSGWGPDTEAF
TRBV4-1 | ASSHLTSGGSPGGNEQF
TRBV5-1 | ASSLGGGGGMNTEAF
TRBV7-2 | ASSLIPNYEQY
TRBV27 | ASSLSLLSYEQY
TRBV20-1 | SAHDVLAEGYSYNEQF
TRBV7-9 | ASSTSRDSSYEQY
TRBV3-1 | ASSHEDASYNEQF
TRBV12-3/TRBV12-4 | ASSDTGGFGNTIY
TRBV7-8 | ASSVLVGLGTDTQY
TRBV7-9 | ASSLATGPLPTEAF
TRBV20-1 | SATGLGETYQETQY
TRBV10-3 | AIGAFNSPLH
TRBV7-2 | ASSFYNEQF
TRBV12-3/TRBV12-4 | ASSLGQTSGSKSETQY
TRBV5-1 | ASSLATTPKPQY